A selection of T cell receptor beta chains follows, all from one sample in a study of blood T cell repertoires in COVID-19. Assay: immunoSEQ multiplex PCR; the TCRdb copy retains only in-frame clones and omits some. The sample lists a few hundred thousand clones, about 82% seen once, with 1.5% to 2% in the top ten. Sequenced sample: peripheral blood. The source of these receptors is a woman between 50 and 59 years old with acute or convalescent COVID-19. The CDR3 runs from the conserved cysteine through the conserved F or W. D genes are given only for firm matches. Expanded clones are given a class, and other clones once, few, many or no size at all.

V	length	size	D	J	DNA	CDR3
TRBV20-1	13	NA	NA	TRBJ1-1	TGCAGTGCTAGTCGGTTGGGGCCCTATGAAGCTTTCTTT	CSASRLGPYEAFF
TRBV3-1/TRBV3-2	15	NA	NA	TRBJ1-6	TGTGCCAGCAGACAAAGACAGGACAATAATTCACCCCTCCACTTT	CASRQRQDNNSPLHF
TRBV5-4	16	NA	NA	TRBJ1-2	TGTGCCAGCAGCTCTCCAGACCAGACAGGAAACTATGGCTACACCTTC	CASSSPDQTGNYGYTF
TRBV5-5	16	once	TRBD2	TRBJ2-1	TGTGCCAGCAGCTCCGGGACTAGCGGATACTACAATGAGCAGTTCTTC	CASSSGTSGYYNEQFF
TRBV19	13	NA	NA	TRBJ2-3	TGTGCCAGTACGGAGCGGGAGACAGGGACGCAGTATTTT	CASTERETGTQYF
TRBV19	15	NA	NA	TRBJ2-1	TGTGCCAGTACTACGACAGGACGGGGCCACAATGAGCAGTTCTTC	CASTTTGRGHNEQFF
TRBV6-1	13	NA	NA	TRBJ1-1	TGTGCCAGCAGTGATTGGGAGGGGACTGAAGCTTTCTTT	CASSDWEGTEAFF
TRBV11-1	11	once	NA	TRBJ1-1	TGTGCCAACACCGAGAACACTGAAGCTTTCTTT	CANTENTEAFF
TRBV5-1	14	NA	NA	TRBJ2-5	TGCGCCAGCAGCTTGGTACACCACAAAGAGACCCAGTACTTC	CASSLVHHKETQYF
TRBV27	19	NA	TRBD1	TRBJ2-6	TGTGCCAGCAGTCTCCGGACAGGGGTCGCTCGGGGTGGGGCCAACGTCCTGACTTTC	CASSLRTGVARGGANVLTF